The rows below give T cell receptor beta chains drawn from one sample of a study of blood T cell repertoires in COVID-19. Measured with immunoSEQ multiplex PCR; TCRdb has only the in-frame clones, and not every one. The table shows about 48,000 clones, with over 85% occurring only once. The material sequenced was peripheral blood. These TCRs come from a woman of 80 years or more with acute or convalescent COVID-19. Both conserved end residues are part of each CDR3. The D gene is left open where the match is weak. Size is stated for part of the rows, as once, few or many counts, or as a class when the clone is expanded.

d_call | clone_size | j_call | v_call | cdr3_nt | cdr3_aa
TRBD2 | - | TRBJ2-2 | TRBV7-6 | TGTGCCAGCAGCCTCAGACTAGCGGGACCCGCGAACACCGGGGAGCTGTTTTTT | CASSLRLAGPANTGELFF
- | - | TRBJ2-2 | TRBV29-1 | TGCAGCGCACAGGGATGGGGGAACACCGGGGAGCTGTTTTTT | CSAQGWGNTGELFF
- | few | TRBJ2-1 | TRBV21-1 | TGTGCCAGCAGCCAAAGTGTCGGATGGGAGCACAATGAGCAGTTCTTC | CASSQSVGWEHNEQFF
TRBD2 | - | TRBJ2-5 | TRBV11-2 | TGTGCCAGCAGCCAAGGTCCTAGCGGGGGGGGGCCGGAGACCCAGTACTTC | CASSQGPSGGGPETQYF
TRBD1 | - | TRBJ2-1 | TRBV27 | TGTGCCAGCAGTGGGGGACAGGGGTCCTACAATGAGCAGTTCTTC | CASSGGQGSYNEQFF
- | - | TRBJ2-7 | TRBV10-3 | TGTGCCATCAGGTCCCCCGACAGTCAGGAGCAGTACTTC | CAIRSPDSQEQYF
TRBD2 | - | TRBJ2-2 | TRBV19 | TGTGCCGGAAGACTAGCGGGGGGGACCGGGGAGCTGTTTTTT | CAGRLAGGTGELFF
TRBD1 | - | TRBJ2-7 | TRBV13 | TGTGCCAGCAGCACCCGGACAGGGGGCTACTACGAGCAGTACTTC | CASSTRTGGYYEQYF
- | - | TRBJ1-1 | TRBV5-1 | TGCGCCAGCAGCTACACGAGGGAAACTGAAGCTTTCTTT | CASSYTRETEAFF
TRBD1 | - | TRBJ2-3 | TRBV6-1 | TGTGCCAGCAGTGAAATTCGGACAGGGGGCTCGGCTAGACGGGATACGCAGTATTTT | CASSEIRTGGSARRDTQYF
TRBD1 | - | TRBJ2-1 | TRBV2 | TGTGCCAGCAGTCCTGGGACAGGGGGCGGTGAGAATGAGCAGTTCTTC | CASSPGTGGGENEQFF
- | - | TRBJ1-5 | TRBV5-5 | TGTGCCAGCAGCTTGGGAACAGACAGGACCCAGGCCCAGCATTTT | CASSLGTDRTQAQHF
TRBD1 | once | TRBJ1-5 | TRBV6-6 | TGTGCCAGCAGTCCCCGGACAGGGGGTAGCAATCAGCCCCAGCATTTT | CASSPRTGGSNQPQHF
- | - | TRBJ2-6 | TRBV3-1/TRBV3-2 | TGTGCCAGCAGCCCCCCCCTCTCTGGGGCCAACGTCCTGACTTTC | CASSPPLSGANVLTF
TRBD1 | - | TRBJ1-1 | TRBV6-5 | TGTGCCAGCAGCTTCCGGGGCAGGGGGACTGAAGCTTTCTTT | CASSFRGRGTEAFF
- | - | TRBJ1-5 | TRBV2 | TGTGCCAGCAGTGAAGGGGCTTCGAATCAGCCCCAGCATTTT | CASSEGASNQPQHF
- | - | TRBJ1-1 | TRBV5-4 | TGTGCCAGCAGCACCCCGGGGGGGGCTACAACTGAAGCTTTCTTT | CASSTPGGATTEAFF
TRBD2 | - | TRBJ2-3 | TRBV9 | TGTGCCAGCAGATCGGGACTAGCGGGCGTACGAACAGATACGCAGTATTTT | CASRSGLAGVRTDTQYF
TRBD2 | - | TRBJ2-3 | TRBV5-4 | TGTGCCAGCAGCTCCTCGGGGGGTAGCACAGATACGCAGTATTTT | CASSSSGGSTDTQYF
TRBD2 | - | TRBJ2-1 | TRBV5-1 | TGCGCCAGCAGCTTTCGAGCGGGGAACAATGAGCAGTTCTTC | CASSFRAGNNEQFF
TRBD1 | - | TRBJ1-2 | TRBV9 | TGTGCCAGCAGCGGAGGGGGACAGGGGAACTATGGCTACACCTTC | CASSGGGQGNYGYTF
TRBD1 | once | TRBJ2-3 | TRBV28 | TGTGCCAGCAGTTTAAGAACAGGGGGCGGTGTAGCAGATACGCAGTATTTT | CASSLRTGGGVADTQYF
- | - | TRBJ2-5 | TRBV10-3 | TGTGCCATCAGGGACCCCCGGGGTAGAGAGACCCAGTACTTC | CAIRDPRGRETQYF
TRBD1 | - | TRBJ1-2 | TRBV3-1/TRBV3-2 | TGTGCCAGCAGCCAACAGGGGGCACCCTATGGCTACACCTTC | CASSQQGAPYGYTF